The 30 T cell receptor beta chains below all came from one sample that was sequenced in a study of beta chain features in type 1 diabetes. Isolated RNA was reverse transcribed in full, so expressed TCRB transcripts were sequenced. This table comes from immunoSEQ multiplex PCR, and its TCRdb copy is limited to in-frame clones, with some not included. The sample holds 300,000 to 450,000 clones, over 9% seen once. Findings of the study overall: Shorter TCRB CDR3s, moderately but significantly so, were found in Type 1 diabetes patients in all four CD4+ subsets.

No cognate antigen is known for these TCRs. Input material: central memory CD4+ T cells from blood. These receptors came from a man aged 25-45 years with type 1 diabetes.

There are a few counts of this clone. The chain couples TRBV15 to TRBJ1-2; D unresolved. Germline loops: CDR1 LNHNV, CDR2 YYDKDF (reference sequence). V was pared by 0 bases and J by 6 bases, with 5 bases between. The CDR3 loop spans 12 amino acids. The chain's CDR3 is CATSRDQHGYTF. The CDR3 region has the DNA TGTGCCACCAGCAGAGATCAGCATGGCTACACCTTC. The whole variable domain, filled in from reference TRBV15 and TRBJ1-2, reads DAMVIQNPRYQVTQFGKPVTLSCSQTLNHNVMYWYQQKSSQAPKLLFHYYDKDFNNEADTPDNFQSRRPNTSFCFLDIRSPGLGDTAMYLCATSRDQHGYTFGSGTRLTVV.

V and J are TRBV27 and TRBJ2-5; D unclear. The CDR3 runs to 13 residues. V lost 6 bases and J 3 bases, leaving 11 bases between the germline ends. The germline gives CDR1 MNHEY, CDR2 SMNVEV (reference sequence). The CDR3 sequence is CASSRNPKETQYF. The CDR3 nucleotides read TGTGCCAGCAGCCGTAACCCGAAAGAGACCCAGTACTTC.

The genes are TRBV6-1 and TRBJ1-5; D might be TRBD1 (5 bases). There are 15 residues in the CDR3. V was clipped by 6 bases and J by 2 bases, with 14 bases between them. The V gene's germline CDR1 is MNHNS and CDR2 SASEGT. The CDR3 coding sequence is TGTGCCAGCAGCTGGGACTGGCAGGGCAATCAGCCCCAGCATTTT. This gives the protein CASSWDWQGNQPQHF.

The V gene is TRBV4-2, the J gene TRBJ2-7; 8 nucleotides agree with TRBD2. The V and J ends lost 0 bases and 3 bases, in that order; junction bases with no gene match: 10. Germline V CDR1 and CDR2: LGHNA, YNFKEQ. This CDR3 contains 17 residues. CDR3 bases: TGTGCCAGCAGCCAAGATGGCTCGGCTAGCGGGTACTACGAGCAGTACTTC. Its protein product is CASSQDGSASGYYEQYF.

The V gene is TRBV6-6, the J gene TRBJ2-4; TRBD1 or TRBD2 may be the D gene (5 bases each). Trimming pared 10 bases from V and 6 bases from J, leaving 13 bases between. Looked up from germline, CDR1 is MNHNY and CDR2 is SVGAGI (reference sequence). The CDR3 covers 12 residues. CDR3 in amino acids: CATRDEINIQYF. The CDR3, as DNA: TGTGCCACCCGGGACGAAATAAACATTCAGTACTTC.

This rearrangement joins TRBV4-1 to TRBJ2-7, with 9 bases identical to TRBD1. The CDR3 is made up of 17 amino acids. Trimming took 0 bases from V and 2 from J; bases not matched to a gene: 8. CDR1 MGHRA and CDR2 YSYEKL come from the germline V gene. CDR3 nucleotide sequence: TGCGCCAGCAGCCAAGAAGTTAGGGACAGGGTCCCCTACGAGCAGTACTTC. Amino acids: CASSQEVRDRVPYEQYF.

This clone was detected a few times. This sequence joins TRBV6-1 and TRBJ2-5; TRBD2 might be the D (6 bases). The CDR3 length is 15 residues. Between the trimmed V and J ends, which lost 5 bases and 5 bases, there was a span of 18 bases. The germline V gene encodes CDR1 MNHNS and CDR2 SASEGT. This chain's CDR3 is CASSLLGGPGETQYF. CDR3 nucleotides: TGTGCCAGCAGTCTCCTCGGAGGGCCCGGGGAGACCCAGTACTTC.

In its sample, this clone was seen a few times. The V gene is TRBV6-6, the J gene TRBJ2-7; TRBD1 aligns across 9 bases. The CDR3 runs 15 residues. Germline-derived CDR1 and CDR2 are MNHNY and SVGAGI (reference sequence). V gave up 4 bases and J gave up 7 bases; unmatched junction bases: 11. The CDR3 loop reads CASSWDRDRVREQYF. As DNA, the CDR3 is TGTGCCAGCAGTTGGGACCGGGACAGGGTGCGAGAGCAGTACTTC.

V gene TRBV5-6 combines with J gene TRBJ2-6; a possible D gene is TRBD1 (5 bases). The V end was cut by 2 bases, the J end by 2 bases, with 14 bases between. Germline CDR1 and CDR2: SGHDT and YYEEEE. There are 17 residues in the CDR3. CDR3 coding DNA: TGTGCCAGCAGCTTTGGGGTAGGGGCCGCTGGGGCCAACGTCCTGACTTTC. Protein: CASSFGVGAAGANVLTF.

On this clone itself: The junction differs from germline at one of its ends, possibly a read error. The gene calls are TRBV10-3 and TRBJ1-4; no reliable D call. The CDR3 is made up of 15 amino acids. Germline-derived CDR1 and CDR2 are ENHRY and SYGVKD. The chain's CDR3 is CASSYSGSGNEKLFF. Here the CDR3 DNA reads TGTGCCAGCAGTTATTCGGGATCGGGAAATGAAAAACTGTTTTTT.

This clone occurred many times. The V gene is TRBV7-9, the J gene TRBJ2-5; D is perhaps TRBD1 (6 bases). CDR3 length: 14 residues. V shed 5 bases and J shed 2 bases, with 12 bases lying between them. CDR1 and CDR2 (germline): SEHNR, FQNEAQ (reference sequence). In DNA form, the CDR3 reads TGTGCCAGCAGCCTGCAGACAGGACAAGAGACCCAGTACTTC. Translating gives CASSLQTGQETQYF.

The chain recombines TRBV13 with TRBJ1-2; 9 bases map to TRBD1. The trim removed 0 bases at V and 4 bases at J, leaving 9 bases unmatched. CDR3 length: 17 amino acids. The germline V gene has CDR1 PRHDT and CDR2 FYEKMQ (reference sequence). In DNA form, the CDR3 reads TGTGCCAGCAGCTTAGGGGGGAAGGGACAGGGAATCTATGGCTACACCTTC. This encodes CASSLGGKGQGIYGYTF.

The genes are TRBV27 and TRBJ1-2; 10 nucleotides match TRBD1. CDR1 is MNHEY and CDR2 is SMNVEV in the germline V gene (reference sequence). V lost 7 bases to trimming and J lost 3 bases; unmatched junction nucleotides: 5. The CDR3 is made up of 14 amino acids. The CDR3 DNA sequence: TGTGCCAGCACCACGACAGGGGGCGACTATGGCTACACCTTC. Its translation: CASTTTGGDYGYTF.

The chain uses TRBV7-2 and TRBJ1-1; D is unresolved. V was cut by 2 bases and J by 4 bases, with 11 bases left in between. The CDR3 consists of 14 residues. Germline values: CDR1 SGHTA, CDR2 FQGNSA. CDR3 coding DNA: TGTGCCAGCAGCTTAACCCGGGATGTCACTGAAGCTTTCTTT. Protein: CASSLTRDVTEAFF.

This clone was picked up a small number of times. The chain has TRBV19 and TRBJ2-7; D perhaps matches TRBD2 (5 bases). This CDR3 region has 13 residues. The V and J ends lost 8 bases and 2 bases respectively, with 13 bases between them. Germline assignment: CDR1 LNHDA and CDR2 SQIVND (reference sequence). The CDR3 DNA sequence: TGTGCCAGTCAAGAGGGTCGGGCCTACGAGCAGTACTTC. This codes for CASQEGRAYEQYF.

This clone was seen ten or more times. The rearrangement links TRBV29-1 to TRBJ2-3, with D perhaps matching TRBD2 (7 bases). Germline assignment: CDR1 SQVTM and CDR2 ANQGSEA. Trimming left V 4 bases short and J 7 bases short, with 15 bases between. The CDR3 loop spans 13 amino acids. The CDR3 DNA reads as TGCAGCGTTGGTGCGGGGGCCTATAATACGCAGTATTTT. This sequence encodes CSVGAGAYNTQYF.

This clone showed up just a few times. The chain couples TRBV5-4 to TRBJ2-6; TRBD1 aligns across 8 bases. Trimming cost V 4 bases and J 4 bases; bases outside gene matches: 7. The CDR3 consists of 16 residues. The germline CDR1 and CDR2 sequences are SGHNT and YYREEE (reference sequence). CDR3 DNA: TGTGCCAGCAGCCCAGGGGGCGCGGGAGGGGCCAACGTCCTGACTTTC. Its protein is CASSPGGAGGANVLTF. The variable domain in full, with the rest retrieved from reference TRBV5-4 and TRBJ2-6, is ETGVTQSPTHLIKTRGQQVTLRCSSQSGHNTVSWYQQALGQGPQFIFQYYREEENGRGNFPPRFSGLQFPNYSSELNVNALELDDSALYLCASSPGGAGGANVLTFGAGSRLTVL.

This clone was counted only a few times. Other DNA sequences from this sample encode an identical CDR3 as well. This chain uses TRBV28 with TRBJ1-2; TRBD1 agrees at 9 bases. Germline trimming cut 4 bases from V and 3 bases from J; bases unmatched to any gene: 6. The germline CDR1 and CDR2 sequences are MDHEN and SYDVKM. CDR3 length: 15 amino acids. For the CDR3, the DNA is TGTGCCAGCAGTTCGGGACAGGGTTTAGACTATGGCTACACCTTC. Its translation is CASSSGQGLDYGYTF.

Only a few counts were recorded for this clone. This chain connects TRBV28 to TRBJ2-3, with 11 bases identical to TRBD1. The CDR3 totals 15 residues. With V trimmed by 6 bases and J by 6 bases, 8 bases remained unmatched. CDR1 MDHEN and CDR2 SYDVKM come from the germline V gene. CDR3 in amino acids: CASRGAGQGADTQYF. In nucleotides, the CDR3 is TGTGCCAGCAGGGGGGCCGGACAGGGGGCTGATACGCAGTATTTT.

The chain joins TRBV7-2 to TRBJ1-1; D is unresolved. Trimming took off 1 base at V and 1 base at J, with 10 bases between the two ends. From germline, CDR1 is SGHTA and CDR2 FQGNSA. The CDR3 totals 15 residues. The DNA for the CDR3 is TGTGCCAGCAGCTTAGGGGCCTTGGGGAACACTGAAGCTTTCTTT. Its protein is CASSLGALGNTEAFF.

The J gene is TRBJ1-1, the V gene TRBV19; possibly TRBD1 for D (6 bases). Germline loops: CDR1 LNHDA, CDR2 SQIVND (reference sequence). The length of the CDR3 is 15 residues. The V end was cut by 5 bases, the J end by 3 bases, with 16 bases between. CDR3 amino acids: CASSPQGRGYTEAFF. CDR3 DNA sequence: TGTGCCAGTAGTCCACAGGGTCGGGGGTACACTGAAGCTTTCTTT. The full variable domain, completed using reference TRBV19 and TRBJ1-1, is DGGITQSPKYLFRKEGQNVTLSCEQNLNHDAMYWYRQDPGQGLRLIYYSQIVNDFQKGDIAEGYSVSREKKESFPLTVTSAQKNPTAFYLCASSPQGRGYTEAFFGQGTRLTVV.

The V gene is TRBV11-2, the J gene TRBJ1-2; 10 bases map to TRBD1. Germline V gene lookup returns CDR1 SGHAT and CDR2 FQNNGV. The CDR3 is made up of 15 amino acids. V shed 2 bases, J shed 5 bases, and the junction held 5 bases outside the gene matches. The CDR3 reads CASSLPGQGVYGYTF. The CDR3 DNA reads as TGTGCCAGCAGCTTACCTGGACAGGGGGTTTATGGCTACACCTTC.

The sample holds a few counts of this clone. The chain carries TRBV7-2 and TRBJ1-1; D gene ambiguous. V dropped 10 bases and J dropped 3 bases, with 18 bases sitting between them. Germline CDR1 and CDR2: SGHTA and FQGNSA. This CDR3 region has 14 residues. The CDR3 loop reads CATFLSVGDTEAFF. The CDR3 DNA is TGTGCCACCTTTTTGTCTGTGGGTGACACTGAAGCTTTCTTT.

This chain uses TRBV6-4 with TRBJ1-2; no definite D call. Between the trimmed V and J ends, which lost 5 bases and 0 bases, there was a span of 10 bases. CDR1 and CDR2 from the germline V gene are MRHNA and SNTAGT. The CDR3 sequence is 14 residues long. The CDR3 region has the DNA TGTGCCAGCAGTACCACCGAGGCTAACTATGGCTACACCTTC. Residues: CASSTTEANYGYTF.

The V gene is TRBV19, the J gene TRBJ2-1, with no clear D. Germline V gene sequence: CDR1 LNHDA, CDR2 SQIVND (reference sequence). This CDR3 is built from 15 residues. The V end lost 5 bases, the J end lost 0 bases, and 11 bases lay between the germline ends. CDR3 nucleotide sequence: TGTGCCAGTAGTCCACCCAGACTCTCCTACAATGAGCAGTTCTTC. Amino acid sequence: CASSPPRLSYNEQFF. Full variable domain (remainder filled in from reference TRBV19 and TRBJ2-1): DGGITQSPKYLFRKEGQNVTLSCEQNLNHDAMYWYRQDPGQGLRLIYYSQIVNDFQKGDIAEGYSVSREKKESFPLTVTSAQKNPTAFYLCASSPPRLSYNEQFFGPGTRLTVL.

This clone came up many times. J is TRBJ2-3 and V is TRBV7-2, with 9 bases lining up with TRBD2. Germline-derived CDR1 and CDR2 are SGHTA and FQGNSA. The CDR3 contains 15 residues. The V gene end was trimmed by 8 bases and the J gene end by 4 bases; junction bases not matched to a gene: 10. CDR3 nucleotides: TGTGCCAGCGGTTCTGCGGGAGGGATGTCAGATACGCAGTATTTT. It specifies CASGSAGGMSDTQYF.

This clone has a handful of counts. This chain uses TRBV7-2 with TRBJ2-4; 8 nucleotides align to TRBD2. Germline trimming cut 5 bases from V and 6 bases from J; bases unmatched to any gene: 12. The CDR3 has 16 residues. Germline CDR1 reads SGHTA; CDR2 reads FQGNSA. The CDR3 is CASSIPGLGLGNIQYF. The CDR3 nucleotides are TGTGCCAGCAGCATACCGGGACTAGGGCTAGGAAACATTCAGTACTTC.

A few counts support this clone. J is TRBJ2-1 and V is TRBV7-2; weak D call: TRBD2 (5 bases). This CDR3 spans 12 amino acids. The germline V gene has CDR1 SGHTA and CDR2 FQGNSA. V was shortened by 5 bases and J by 6 bases, with 8 bases between the two germline ends. The DNA of the CDR3 is TGTGCCAGCAGCCATAGCGTCAATGAGCAGTTCTTC. This codes for CASSHSVNEQFF.

This clone occurred a few times. The CDR3 sequence is CASSPLSAGRGEAFF. In DNA form, the CDR3 reads TGTGCCAGCTCACCCTTATCGGCAGGACGGGGTGAAGCTTTCTTT. The chain recombines TRBV18 with TRBJ1-1; D uncertain. V shed 3 bases and J shed 7 bases, with 18 bases lying between them. Looked up from germline, CDR1 is KGHSH and CDR2 is LQKENI. There are 15 residues in the CDR3.

V usage is TRBV15 and J usage is TRBJ2-7; the D gene is possibly TRBD2 (6 bases). Germline assignment: CDR1 LNHNV and CDR2 YYDKDF (reference sequence). This CDR3 region has 14 residues. V was shortened by 5 bases and J by 9 bases, with 20 bases between the two germline ends. CDR3 bases: TGTGCCACCAGCGGGGTGGGGGGATCAGGAGCGCAGTACTTC. Its translation is CATSGVGGSGAQYF.